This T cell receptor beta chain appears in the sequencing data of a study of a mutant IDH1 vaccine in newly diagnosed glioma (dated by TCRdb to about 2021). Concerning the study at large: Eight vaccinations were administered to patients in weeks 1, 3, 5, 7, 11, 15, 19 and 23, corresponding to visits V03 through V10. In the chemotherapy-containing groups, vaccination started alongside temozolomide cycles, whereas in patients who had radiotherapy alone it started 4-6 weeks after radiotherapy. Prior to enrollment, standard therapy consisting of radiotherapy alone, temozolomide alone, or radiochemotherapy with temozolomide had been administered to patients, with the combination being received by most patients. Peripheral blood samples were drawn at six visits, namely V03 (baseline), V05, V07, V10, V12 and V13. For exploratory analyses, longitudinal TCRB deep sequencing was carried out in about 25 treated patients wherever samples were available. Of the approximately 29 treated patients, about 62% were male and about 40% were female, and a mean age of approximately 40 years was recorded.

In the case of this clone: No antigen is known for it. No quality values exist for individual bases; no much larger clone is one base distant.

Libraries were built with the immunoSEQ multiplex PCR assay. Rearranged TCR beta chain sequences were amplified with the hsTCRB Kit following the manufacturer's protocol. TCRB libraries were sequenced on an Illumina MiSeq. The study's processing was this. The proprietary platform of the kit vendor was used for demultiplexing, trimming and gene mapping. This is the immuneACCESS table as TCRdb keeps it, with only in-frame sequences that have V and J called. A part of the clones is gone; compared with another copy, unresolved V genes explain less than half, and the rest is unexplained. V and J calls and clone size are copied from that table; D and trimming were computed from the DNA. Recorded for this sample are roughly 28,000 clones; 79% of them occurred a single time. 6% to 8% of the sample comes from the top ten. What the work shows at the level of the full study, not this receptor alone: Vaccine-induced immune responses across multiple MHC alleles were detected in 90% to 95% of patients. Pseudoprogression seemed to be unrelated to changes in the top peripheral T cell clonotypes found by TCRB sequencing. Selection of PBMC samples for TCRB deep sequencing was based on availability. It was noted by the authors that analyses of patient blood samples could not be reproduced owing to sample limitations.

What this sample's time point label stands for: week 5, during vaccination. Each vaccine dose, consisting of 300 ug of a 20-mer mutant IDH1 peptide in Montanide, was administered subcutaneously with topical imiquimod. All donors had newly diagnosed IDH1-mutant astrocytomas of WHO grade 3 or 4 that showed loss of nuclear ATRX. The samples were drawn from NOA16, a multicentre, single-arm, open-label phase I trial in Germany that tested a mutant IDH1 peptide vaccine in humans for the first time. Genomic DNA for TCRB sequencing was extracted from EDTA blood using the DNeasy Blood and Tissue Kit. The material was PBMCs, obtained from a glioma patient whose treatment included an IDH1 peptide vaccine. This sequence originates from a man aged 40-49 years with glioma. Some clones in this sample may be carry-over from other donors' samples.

The CDR3 in this case is CASLARLGGKAFF. In nucleotide form, the sequence is TGTGCCAGCCTCGCCCGATTGGGGGGAAAAGCTTTCTTT. The chain couples TRBV7-6 to TRBJ1-1; the D region possibly corresponds to TRBD1 (5 bases align). V is reduced by 8 bases and J by 9 bases, leaving a spacing of 19 bases between them. Taken from cysteine to phenylalanine, the CDR3 has 13 residues. The entry retains the CDR3 DNA only, 39 bases that are in frame from base 1. CDR1 and CDR2, looked up from the germline V gene, are SGHVS and FNYEAQ.